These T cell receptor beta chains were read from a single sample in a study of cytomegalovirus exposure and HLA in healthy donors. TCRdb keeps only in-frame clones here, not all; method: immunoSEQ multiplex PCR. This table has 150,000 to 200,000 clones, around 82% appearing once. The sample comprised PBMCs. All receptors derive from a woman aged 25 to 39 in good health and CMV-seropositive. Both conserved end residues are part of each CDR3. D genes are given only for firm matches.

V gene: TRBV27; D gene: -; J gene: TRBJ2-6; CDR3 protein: CASSSLGAGANVLTF
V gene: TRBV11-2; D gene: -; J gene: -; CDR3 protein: CASSRGHRSYEQYF
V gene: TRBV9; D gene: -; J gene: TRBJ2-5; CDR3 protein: CASSGRGSMETQYF
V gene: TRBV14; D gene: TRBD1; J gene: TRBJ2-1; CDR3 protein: CASSPTGYNEQFF
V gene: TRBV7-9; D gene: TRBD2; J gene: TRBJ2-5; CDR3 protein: CASSLYVGRAQETQYF
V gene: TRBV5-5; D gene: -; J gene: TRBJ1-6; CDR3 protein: CASSLSIRGLSYNSPLHF
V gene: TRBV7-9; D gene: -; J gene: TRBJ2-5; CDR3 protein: CASSREGETQYF
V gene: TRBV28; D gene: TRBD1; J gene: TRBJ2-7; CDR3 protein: CASSPYTGARGEQYF
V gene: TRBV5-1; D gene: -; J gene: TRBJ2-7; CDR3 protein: CASESGLGPAGYEQYF
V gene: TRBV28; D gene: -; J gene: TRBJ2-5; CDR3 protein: CASSLRRGLQETQYF
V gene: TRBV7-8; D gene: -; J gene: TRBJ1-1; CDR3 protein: CASSARVNTEAFF
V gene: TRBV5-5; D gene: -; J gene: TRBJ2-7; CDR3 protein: CASSPFASSYEQYF
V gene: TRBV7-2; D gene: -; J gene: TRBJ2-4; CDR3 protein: CASSLLGSTKNIQYF
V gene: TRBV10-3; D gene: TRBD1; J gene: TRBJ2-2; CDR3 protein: CAIRAGQGGPGELFF
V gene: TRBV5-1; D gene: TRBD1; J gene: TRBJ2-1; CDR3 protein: CASSSRVQGENNEQFF
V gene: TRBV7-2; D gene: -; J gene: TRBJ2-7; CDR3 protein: CASSLDSASSYEQYF
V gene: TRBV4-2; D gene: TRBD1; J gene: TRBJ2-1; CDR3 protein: CASSQEVGTGVNEQFF
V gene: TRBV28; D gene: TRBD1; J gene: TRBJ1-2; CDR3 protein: CASSLSGGNGYTF
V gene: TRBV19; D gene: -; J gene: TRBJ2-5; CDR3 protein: CASSNGGRETQYF
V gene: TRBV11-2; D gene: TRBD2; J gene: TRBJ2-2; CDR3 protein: CASSLTSGYGELFF
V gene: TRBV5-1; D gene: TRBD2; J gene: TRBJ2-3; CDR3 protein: CASSFSGGAPDTQYF
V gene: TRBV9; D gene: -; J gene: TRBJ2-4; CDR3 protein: CASSATSNGAKNIQYF
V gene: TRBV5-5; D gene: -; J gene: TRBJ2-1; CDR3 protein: CASREGPFNEQFF